The text below deals with one TCR beta chain. The antigen is unknown. Generated by immunoSEQ multiplex PCR, the TCRdb table keeps only in-frame clones and is missing some. The top ten clones hold around 2.7% of a sample with about 110,000 clones, 70% to 85% of them seen once. The sample comes from a study of cytomegalovirus exposure and HLA in healthy donors. Study details: The approximately 110 validation repertoires and the 666 first-cohort repertoires shared a platform, a later analysis reported. Findings of the study overall: A classifier reportedly called cytomegalovirus status with high sensitivity and specificity. Associated with cytomegalovirus, according to the listing, were around 160 TCR beta chains.

Donors were drawn from the approximately 130-subject validation cohort, separate from the approximately 680-subject first cohort. The CDR3 loop spans 13 amino acids. The germline gives CDR1 SGDLS, CDR2 YYNGEE. Deletions cut 4 bases from V and 9 bases from J, with 14 bases between. The source material was PBMCs. This TCR came from a woman under 30 in good health and CMV-seronegative. V is TRBV9 and J is TRBJ2-1; D not certain. CDR3 sequence: CASSPSITGEQFF. The CDR3 coding sequence is TGTGCCAGCAGCCCATCCATTACTGGTGAGCAGTTCTTC.